Listed below are T cell receptor beta chains from one sample, sequenced in a study of blood T cells in healthy people across ages. TCRdb independently ran MiXCR on the 5' RACE reads; one entry per CDR3 protein. Of around 780,000 distinct CDR3 sequences in the sample, roughly three fifths were seen once. Sequencing was performed on blood. The source of these receptors is a man aged 35-49 years in good health. CDR3s include the opening cysteine and the closing phenylalanine or tryptophan. D genes are given only for firm matches. Size is omitted from some rows. Given values are once, few, many or a class for expanded clones.

cdr3_length j_call clone_size v_call d_call cdr3_nt cdr3_aa
12 TRBJ2-5 NA TRBV7-2 TRBD1 TGTGCCAGCGAGGGACAGGTACATGAGCAGTACTTC CASEGQVHEQYF
15 TRBJ2-3 NA TRBV12-3/TRBV12-4 NA TGTGCCAGCAGTTCAGGTAGCGTCGGAAGAGATACGCAGTATTTT CASSSGSVGRDTQYF
14 TRBJ2-5 NA TRBV3-1 NA TGTGCCAGCAGCCAAGCAGGGCCGATGGGGACCCAGTACTTC CASSQAGPMGTQYF
11 TRBJ2-1 NA TRBV7-2 NA TGTGCCAGCAGCCATATTGATGAGCAGTTCTTC CASSHIDEQFF
15 TRBJ2-7 NA TRBV27 NA TGTGCCAGCAGTTCCCGGACCGCCGAATCCCACGAGCAGTACTTC CASSSRTAESHEQYF
15 TRBJ1-1 NA TRBV5-4 TRBD1 TGTGCCAGCAGCTTTGGGACAGGGGCCTCCGGGGAAGCTTTCTTT CASSFGTGASGEAFF
13 TRBJ2-1 NA TRBV20-1 NA TGCAGTGCAACGGGAGAGGCCGACAATGAGCAGTTCTTC CSATGEADNEQFF
16 TRBJ2-3 NA TRBV25-1 NA TGTGCCAGCAGTGACCGGGACAACGATTTCACAGATACGCAGTATTTT CASSDRDNDFTDTQYF
16 TRBJ2-1 few TRBV4-2 TRBD1 TGTGCCAGCAGCCACCCTAAGATGGCAGGGGGCAATGAGCAGTTCTTC CASSHPKMAGGNEQFF
16 TRBJ2-3 few TRBV2 NA TGTGCCAGCAGCGCACACAAGGCGGGATACACAGATACGCAGTATTTT CASSAHKAGYTDTQYF
14 TRBJ1-2 NA TRBV29-1 TRBD1 TGCAGCGCCCTCTCGACAGGGTCGGCCGATGGCTACACCTTC CSALSTGSADGYTF
16 TRBJ2-3 NA TRBV4-1 NA TGCGCCAGCAGCAATGGAGACTGGGTGGTCACAGATACGCAGTATTTT CASSNGDWVVTDTQYF
16 TRBJ1-1 few TRBV12-3/TRBV12-4 NA TGTGCCAGCAGTTTAGACCGTCAGGTCCGTGGCACTGAAGCTTTCTTT CASSLDRQVRGTEAFF
15 TRBJ2-7 few TRBV6-1 TRBD2 TGTGCCAGCAGTGAGGAGAGCGGGGGCAGTTACGAGCAGTACTTC CASSEESGGSYEQYF
13 TRBJ2-3 NA TRBV11-3 NA TGTGCCAGCAGCTTATTCCAGGGAGATACGCAGTATTTT CASSLFQGDTQYF
14 TRBJ2-3 NA TRBV9 NA TGTGCCAGCAGCGTAGCTACGTACGCGGATACGCAGTATTTT CASSVATYADTQYF
18 TRBJ2-6 NA TRBV28 NA TGTGCCAGCAGCAGACCCCCCGGGGAGAGCTCTGGGGCCAACGTCCTGACTTTC CASSRPPGESSGANVLTF
14 TRBJ2-1 NA TRBV7-9 NA TGTGCCAGCAGCTTAGAGCGGAGTGAGCATGAGCAGTTCTTC CASSLERSEHEQFF
17 TRBJ2-1 NA TRBV10-2 TRBD2 TGCGCCAGCAGTGATCGGACTAGCGGGAGGGTAGACAATGAGCAGTTCTTC CASSDRTSGRVDNEQFF
15 TRBJ2-7 few TRBV5-1 TRBD1 TGCGCCAGCAGCGGGACAGGACTGCTATCCTACGAGCAGTACTTC CASSGTGLLSYEQYF